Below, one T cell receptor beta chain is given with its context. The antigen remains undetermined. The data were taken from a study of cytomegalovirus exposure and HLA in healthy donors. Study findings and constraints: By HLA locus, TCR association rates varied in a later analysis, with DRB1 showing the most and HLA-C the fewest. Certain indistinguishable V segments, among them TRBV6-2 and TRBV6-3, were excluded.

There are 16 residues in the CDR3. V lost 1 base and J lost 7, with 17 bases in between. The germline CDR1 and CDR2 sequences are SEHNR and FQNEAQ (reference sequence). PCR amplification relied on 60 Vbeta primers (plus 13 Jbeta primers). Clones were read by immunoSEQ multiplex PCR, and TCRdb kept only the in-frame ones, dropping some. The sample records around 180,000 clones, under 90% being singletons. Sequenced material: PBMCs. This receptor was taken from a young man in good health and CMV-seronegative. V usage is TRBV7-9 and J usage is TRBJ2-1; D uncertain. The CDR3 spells CASSLEESPADNEQFF. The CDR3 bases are TGTGCCAGCAGCTTAGAGGAGTCTCCCGCGGATAATGAGCAGTTCTTC.